The subject of this entry is one T cell receptor beta chain. Its antigen is as yet unknown. These data originate in a study of cytomegalovirus exposure and HLA in healthy donors. Study at large: A subsequent analysis reported that the 95 to 150 validation repertoires were produced on the same platform that had also been used for the approximately 700 first-cohort repertoires.

The donors were in the approximately 130-subject validation cohort; that cohort was separate from the approximately 700-subject first cohort. Study-level findings and limits: One later analysis, an examination of the 120 validation repertoires, found that first-cohort TCR clusters tended to co-occur in them. Generally TCR sequences proved uncommon, though certain public TCRs appeared in numerous donors.

Using immunoSEQ multiplex PCR, the repertoire was profiled, and TCRdb retains in-frame clones only, with some absent. This table has about 160,000 clones, about 90% appearing once. The germline V gene encodes CDR1 MDHEN and CDR2 SYDVKM. The CDR3 covers 14 residues. V was shortened by 7 bases and J by 8 bases, with 20 bases between the two germline ends. The TCR was taken from a woman in her late teens or twenties in good health and CMV-seropositive. The V call is TRBV28, the J call TRBJ1-1, with TRBD1 as a possible D gene (5 bases). Sequencing was carried out using PBMCs. CDR3 nucleotide sequence: TGTGCCAGCAATCTACCTGGGGCGGTGGGGGAAGCTTTCTTT. Translation: CASNLPGAVGEAFF.